Below are 13 T cell receptor beta chains sequenced from a single sample in a study of T cells in narcolepsy. Sequencing was performed with immunoSEQ multiplex PCR; in TCRdb, only in-frame clones are kept and a portion is missing. The sample carries 10,000 to 12,000 clones, 60% to 80% recorded once. Sequences were obtained from CD45RA- memory CD8+ T cells from PBMCs. The receptors stem from a human donor with narcolepsy.

The rearrangement joins TRBV6-5 to TRBJ2-1, with unresolved D. The CDR3 spans 15 residues. Germline V gene sequence: CDR1 MNHEY, CDR2 SVGAGI. V dropped 5 bases and J dropped 0 bases, with 11 bases sitting between them. The CDR3 DNA is TGTGCCAGCAGTAAGGGTAAAAGCTCCTACAATGAGCAGTTCTTC. Its protein is CASSKGKSSYNEQFF.

The rearrangement uses TRBV6-5 and TRBJ2-7; a possible D gene is TRBD2 (6 bases). With 3 bases removed from V and 1 base from J, the gap between germline ends came to 10 bases. The CDR3 loop spans 14 amino acids. Germline CDR1 is MNHEY and CDR2 is SVGAGI. The CDR3 sequence: CASSYLEGSYEQYF. The CDR3, as DNA: TGTGCCAGCAGTTATCTGGAGGGATCCTACGAGCAGTACTTC.

The chain carries TRBV6-1 and TRBJ1-1; D gene ambiguous. CDR1 and CDR2 (germline): MNHNS, SASEGT. Trimming stripped 4 bases from V and 0 bases from J, with 6 bases between. The CDR3 runs 13 residues. Here the CDR3 reads CASSVSMNTEAFF. The CDR3 DNA is TGTGCCAGCAGTGTGTCAATGAACACTGAAGCTTTCTTT.

The chain employs TRBV6-1 and TRBJ2-2, with D hard to call. Germline lookup yields CDR1 MNHNS and CDR2 SASEGT. This CDR3 is built from 16 residues. Trimming pared 2 bases from V and 0 bases from J, leaving 10 bases between. CDR3 bases: TGTGCCAGCAGTGAATGGACCCATACGAACACCGGGGAGCTGTTTTTT. Translation: CASSEWTHTNTGELFF.

The chain combines TRBV7-3 with TRBJ1-2; TRBD1 matches at 7 bases. This CDR3 has 18 residues. V lost 3 bases and J lost 4; bases outside the gene matches: 17. Germline V lookup: CDR1 SGHTA, CDR2 FQGTGA. The CDR3 DNA reads as TGTGCCAGCAGCTTTTACGCGGGGACAGCCCTAATCCCCTATGGCTACACCTTC. Protein product: CASSFYAGTALIPYGYTF.

This chain joins TRBV4-1 and TRBJ2-7; no definite D call. The V and J ends lost 1 base and 0 bases respectively, with 7 bases between them. Germline V gene lookup returns CDR1 MGHRA and CDR2 YSYEKL. The CDR3 runs 14 residues. In nucleotides, the CDR3 is TGCGCCAGCAGCCAAGTTCAGAGCTCCTACGAGCAGTACTTC. Protein product: CASSQVQSSYEQYF.

The chain has TRBV27 and TRBJ2-3; 7 bases match TRBD2. Germline CDR1 MNHEY, CDR2 SMNVEV (reference sequence). The CDR3 extends over 13 amino acids. After removal of 3 bases from V and 6 bases from J, the junction contained 3 bases not matched to a gene. CDR3 nucleotide sequence: TGTGCCAGCAGTTTGCGGGAGTGGGATACGCAGTATTTT. This encodes CASSLREWDTQYF.

This clone was seen only once. The rearrangement links TRBV7-3 to TRBJ2-3; D unresolved. This CDR3 spans 14 amino acids. Germline V gene data show CDR1 as SGHTA and CDR2 as FQGTGA. The V gene lost 2 bases and the J gene lost 2 bases, with 8 bases spanning the gap. The CDR3 region is CASSLGGFTDTQYF. DNA for the CDR3: TGTGCCAGCAGCTTAGGTGGTTTCACAGATACGCAGTATTTT.

This clone was seen only a few times. This sequence joins TRBV10-3 and TRBJ1-5; D is unclear. The V and J ends lost 0 bases and 7 bases respectively, with 7 bases between them. CDR3 length: 13 amino acids. Germline V gene sequence: CDR1 ENHRY, CDR2 SYGVKD. CDR3 loop: CAISESPDQPQHF. CDR3 DNA: TGTGCCATCAGTGAGTCTCCAGACCAGCCCCAGCATTTT.

This clone was recorded a few times. This chain uses TRBV4-2 with TRBJ1-1; 7 bases line up with TRBD1. V dropped 0 bases and J dropped 1; count of bases not matched to a gene: 2. The CDR3 is 15 amino acids. Germline V lookup: CDR1 LGHNA, CDR2 YNFKEQ. Written as DNA, the CDR3 is TGTGCCAGCAGCCAAGATAGGACAGGGAACACTGAAGCTTTCTTT. It translates to CASSQDRTGNTEAFF.

This chain uses TRBV5-6 with TRBJ2-7, with TRBD2 matching over 8 bases. The CDR3 is made up of 15 amino acids. Germline V gene sequence: CDR1 SGHDT, CDR2 YYEEEE. V shed 0 bases and J 6 bases; nucleotides not matched to a gene: 8. The CDR3 sequence: CASSLVGLALAEQYF. The CDR3 DNA reads TGTGCCAGCAGCTTGGTCGGACTAGCCCTCGCCGAGCAGTACTTC.

The chain recombines TRBV19 with TRBJ2-2; 7 positions match TRBD1. Germline CDR1 and CDR2: LNHDA and SQIVND (reference sequence). V shed 1 base and J 6 bases; nucleotides not matched to a gene: 5. This CDR3 has 15 residues. The CDR3 loop reads CASSIGQGLSGELFF. The CDR3 region has the DNA TGTGCCAGTAGTATAGGACAGGGTTTGTCCGGGGAGCTGTTTTTT.

The rearrangement joins TRBV27 to TRBJ2-1; 10 nucleotides line up with TRBD2. This CDR3 is built from 16 residues. Trimming cost V 5 bases and J 2 bases; bases outside gene matches: 6. Germline-derived CDR1 and CDR2 are MNHEY and SMNVEV (reference sequence). The CDR3 region has the DNA TGTGCCAGCAGTCCCCTAGCGGGAGTCGCCTACAATGAGCAGTTCTTC. Protein sequence: CASSPLAGVAYNEQFF.